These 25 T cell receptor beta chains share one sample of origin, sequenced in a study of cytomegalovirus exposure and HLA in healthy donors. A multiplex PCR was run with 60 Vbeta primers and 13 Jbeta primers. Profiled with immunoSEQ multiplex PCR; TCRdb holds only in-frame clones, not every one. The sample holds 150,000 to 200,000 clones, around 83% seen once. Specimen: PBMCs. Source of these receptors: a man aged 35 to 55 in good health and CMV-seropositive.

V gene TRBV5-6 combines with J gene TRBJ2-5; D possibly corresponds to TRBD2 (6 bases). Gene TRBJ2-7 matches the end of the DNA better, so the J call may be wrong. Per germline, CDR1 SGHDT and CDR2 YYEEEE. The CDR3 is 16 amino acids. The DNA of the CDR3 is TGTGCCAGCAGCCTTCAGCGGGCAGGGAGCTCCTACGAGCAGTACTTC. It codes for CASSLQRAGSSYEQYF.

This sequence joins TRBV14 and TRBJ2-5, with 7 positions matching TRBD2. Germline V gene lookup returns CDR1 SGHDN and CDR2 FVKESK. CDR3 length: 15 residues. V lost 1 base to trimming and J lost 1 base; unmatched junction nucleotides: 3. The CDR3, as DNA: TGTGCCAGCAGCCAAGGAAGCGGGATCCAAGAGACCCAGTACTTC. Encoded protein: CASSQGSGIQETQYF.

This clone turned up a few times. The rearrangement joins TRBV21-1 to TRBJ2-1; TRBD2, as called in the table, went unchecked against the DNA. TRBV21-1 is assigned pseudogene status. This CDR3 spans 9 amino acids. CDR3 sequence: CASSTSQFF. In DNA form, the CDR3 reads TGTGCCAGCAGCACCTCGCAGTTCTTC.

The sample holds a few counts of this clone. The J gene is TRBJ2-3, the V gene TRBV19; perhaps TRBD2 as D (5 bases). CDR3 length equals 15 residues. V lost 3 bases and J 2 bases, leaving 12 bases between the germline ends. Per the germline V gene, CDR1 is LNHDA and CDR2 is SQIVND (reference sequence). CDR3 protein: CASSIRRADTDTQYF. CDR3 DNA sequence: TGTGCCAGTAGTATCAGGCGGGCCGACACAGATACGCAGTATTTT.

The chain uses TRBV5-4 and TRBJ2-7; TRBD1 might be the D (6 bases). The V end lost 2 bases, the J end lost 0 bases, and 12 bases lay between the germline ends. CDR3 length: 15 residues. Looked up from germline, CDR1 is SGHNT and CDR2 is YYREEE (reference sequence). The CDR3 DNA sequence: TGTGCCAGCAGCTTCGACCAGGGGAGCTCCTACGAGCAGTACTTC. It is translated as CASSFDQGSSYEQYF.

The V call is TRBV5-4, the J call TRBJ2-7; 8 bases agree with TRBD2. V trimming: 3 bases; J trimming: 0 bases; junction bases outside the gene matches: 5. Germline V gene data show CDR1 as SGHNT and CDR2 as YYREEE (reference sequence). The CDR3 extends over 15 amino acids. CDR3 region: CASSSGSGGSYEQYF. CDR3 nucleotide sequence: TGTGCCAGCAGCTCGGGGAGCGGGGGCTCCTACGAGCAGTACTTC.

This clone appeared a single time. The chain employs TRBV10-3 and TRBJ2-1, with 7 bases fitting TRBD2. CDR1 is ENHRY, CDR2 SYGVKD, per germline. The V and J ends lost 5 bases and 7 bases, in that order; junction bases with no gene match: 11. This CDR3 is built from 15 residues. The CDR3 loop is CAISPRGSPENEQFF. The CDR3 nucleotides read TGTGCCATCAGTCCTCGCGGGAGCCCCGAGAATGAGCAGTTCTTC.

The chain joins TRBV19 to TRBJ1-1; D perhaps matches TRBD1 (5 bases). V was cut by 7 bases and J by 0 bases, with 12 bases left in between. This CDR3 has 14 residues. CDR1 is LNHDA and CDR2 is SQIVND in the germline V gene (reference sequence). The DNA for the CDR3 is TGTGCCAGTACCCCGACAGAAATGAACACTGAAGCTTTCTTT. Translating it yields CASTPTEMNTEAFF.

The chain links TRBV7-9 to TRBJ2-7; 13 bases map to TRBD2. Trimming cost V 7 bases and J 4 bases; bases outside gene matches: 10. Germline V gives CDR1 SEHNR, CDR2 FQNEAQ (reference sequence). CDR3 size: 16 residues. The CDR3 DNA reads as TGTGCCAGCACCATCACCGGGACTAGCGGGGTTTACGAGCAGTACTTC. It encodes CASTITGTSGVYEQYF.

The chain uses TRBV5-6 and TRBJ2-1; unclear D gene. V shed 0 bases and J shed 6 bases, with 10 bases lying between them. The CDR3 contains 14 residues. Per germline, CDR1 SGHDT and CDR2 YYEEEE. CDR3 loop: CASSLGDEANEQFF. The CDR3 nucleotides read TGTGCCAGCAGCTTGGGCGACGAGGCCAATGAGCAGTTCTTC.

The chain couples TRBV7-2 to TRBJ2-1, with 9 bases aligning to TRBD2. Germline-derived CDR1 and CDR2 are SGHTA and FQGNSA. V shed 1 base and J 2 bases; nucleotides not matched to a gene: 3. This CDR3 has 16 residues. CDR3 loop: CASSLGTSATYNEQFF. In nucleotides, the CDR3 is TGTGCCAGCAGCTTAGGGACTAGCGCGACCTACAATGAGCAGTTCTTC.

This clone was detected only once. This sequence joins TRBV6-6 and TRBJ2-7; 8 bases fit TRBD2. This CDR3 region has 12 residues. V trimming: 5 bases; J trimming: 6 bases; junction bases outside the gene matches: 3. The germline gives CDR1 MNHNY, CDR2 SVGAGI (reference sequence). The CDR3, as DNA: TGTGCCAGCAGTCACAGCGGGAGCGAGCAGTACTTC. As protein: CASSHSGSEQYF.

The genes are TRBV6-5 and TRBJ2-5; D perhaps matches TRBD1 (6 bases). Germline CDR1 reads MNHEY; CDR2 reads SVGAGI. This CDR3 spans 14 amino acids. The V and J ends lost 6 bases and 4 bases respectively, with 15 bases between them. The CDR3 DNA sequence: TGTGCCAGCAGCCTCAGGGGTTTGAGAGAGACCCAGTACTTC. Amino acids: CASSLRGLRETQYF.

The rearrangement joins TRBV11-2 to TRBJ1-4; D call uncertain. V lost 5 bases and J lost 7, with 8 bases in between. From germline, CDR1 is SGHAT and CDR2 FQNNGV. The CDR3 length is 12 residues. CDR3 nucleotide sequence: TGTGCCAGCAGCCGGGAGGGTGAAAAACTGTTTTTT. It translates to CASSREGEKLFF.

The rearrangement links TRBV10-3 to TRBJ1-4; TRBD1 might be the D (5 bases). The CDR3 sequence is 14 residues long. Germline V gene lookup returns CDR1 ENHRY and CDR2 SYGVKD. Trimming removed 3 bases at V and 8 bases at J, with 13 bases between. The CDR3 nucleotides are TGTGCCATCAGTGACTGGCAGGGTGAGGAAAAACTGTTTTTT. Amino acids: CAISDWQGEEKLFF.

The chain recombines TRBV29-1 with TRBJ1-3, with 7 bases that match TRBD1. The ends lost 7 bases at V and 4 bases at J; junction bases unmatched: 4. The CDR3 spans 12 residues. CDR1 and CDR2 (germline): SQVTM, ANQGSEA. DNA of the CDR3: TGCAGCGCAGGGGGAGCGGGAAACACCATATATTTT. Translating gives CSAGGAGNTIYF.

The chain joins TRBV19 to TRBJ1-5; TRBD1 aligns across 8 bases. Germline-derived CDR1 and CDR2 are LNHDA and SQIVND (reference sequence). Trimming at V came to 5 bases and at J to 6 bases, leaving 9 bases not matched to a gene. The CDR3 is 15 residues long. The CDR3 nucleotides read TGTGCCAGTAGTCCCCAGTCAGGGGGCGTTCAGCCCCAGCATTTT. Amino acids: CASSPQSGGVQPQHF.

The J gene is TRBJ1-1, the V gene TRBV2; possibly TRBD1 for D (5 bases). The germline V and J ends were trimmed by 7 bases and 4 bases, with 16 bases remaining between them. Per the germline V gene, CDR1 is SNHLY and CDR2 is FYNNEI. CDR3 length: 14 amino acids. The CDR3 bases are TGTGCCAGCACTCTGGACAACTCCGGCACTGAAGCTTTCTTT. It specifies CASTLDNSGTEAFF.

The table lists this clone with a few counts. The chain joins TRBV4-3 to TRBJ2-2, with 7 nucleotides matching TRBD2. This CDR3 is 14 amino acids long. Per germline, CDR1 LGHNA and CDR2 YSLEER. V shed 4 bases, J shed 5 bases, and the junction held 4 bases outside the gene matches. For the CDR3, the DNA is TGCGCCAGCAGCCCTACTAGCGCAACCGGGGAGCTGTTTTTT. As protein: CASSPTSATGELFF.

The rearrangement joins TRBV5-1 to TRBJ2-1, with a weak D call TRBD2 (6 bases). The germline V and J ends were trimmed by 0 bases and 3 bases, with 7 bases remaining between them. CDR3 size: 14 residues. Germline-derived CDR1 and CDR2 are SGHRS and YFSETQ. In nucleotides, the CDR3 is TGCGCCAGCAGCTTGGTGGGACTCTACAATGAGCAGTTCTTC. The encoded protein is CASSLVGLYNEQFF.

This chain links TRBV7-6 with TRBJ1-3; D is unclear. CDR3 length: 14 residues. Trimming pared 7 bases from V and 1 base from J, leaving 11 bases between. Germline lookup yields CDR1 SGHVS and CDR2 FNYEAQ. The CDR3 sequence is CASTMPGSGNTIYF. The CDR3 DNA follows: TGTGCCAGCACCATGCCCGGGTCTGGAAACACCATATATTTT.

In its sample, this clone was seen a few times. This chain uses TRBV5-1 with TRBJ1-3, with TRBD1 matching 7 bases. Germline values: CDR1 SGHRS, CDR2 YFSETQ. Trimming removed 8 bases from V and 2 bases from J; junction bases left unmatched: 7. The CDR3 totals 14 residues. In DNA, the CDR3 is TGCGCCAGTCGACAGGGCTCCGCTGGAAACACCATATATTTT. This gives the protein CASRQGSAGNTIYF.

Here the CDR3 DNA reads TGTGCCAGCAGCTTAGGAGACAGAAAGAACACTGAAGCTTTCTTT. It specifies CASSLGDRKNTEAFF. The V call is TRBV11-3, the J call TRBJ1-1; TRBD1 might be the D (5 bases). Trimming removed 1 base from V and 1 base from J, with 10 bases in between. The CDR3 has 15 residues. Germline V gene sequence: CDR1 SGHNT, CDR2 YENEEA.

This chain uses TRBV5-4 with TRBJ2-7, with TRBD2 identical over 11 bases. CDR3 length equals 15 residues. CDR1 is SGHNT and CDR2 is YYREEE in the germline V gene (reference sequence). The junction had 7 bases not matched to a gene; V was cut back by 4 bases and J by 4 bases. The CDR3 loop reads CASSPGGTSGYEQYF. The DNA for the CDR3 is TGTGCCAGCAGCCCGGGGGGGACTAGCGGTTACGAGCAGTACTTC.

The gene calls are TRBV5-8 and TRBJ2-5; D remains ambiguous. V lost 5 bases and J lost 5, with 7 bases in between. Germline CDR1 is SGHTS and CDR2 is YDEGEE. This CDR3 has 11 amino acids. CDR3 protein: CASRSQETQYF. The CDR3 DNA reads TGTGCCAGCAGGTCTCAGGAGACCCAGTACTTC.